A selection of T cell receptor beta chains follows, all from one sample in a study of neurological immune-mediated disorders. TCRdb reprocessed the 5' RACE reads with MiXCR, giving one entry per CDR3 protein. Among around 33,000 distinct CDR3 sequences listed, around a quarter were seen once. Source material: CD4+ T cells from blood. The receptor set was obtained from a man over 45 with HTLV-1-associated myelopathy (HAM/TSP). CDR3s include the opening cysteine and the closing phenylalanine or tryptophan. D genes are given only for firm matches. Size values are once, few and many counts, or a class for expanded clones, and some rows have none.

CSAQTAAPDTQYF | TGCAGTGCTCAGACCGCGGCCCCAGATACGCAGTATTTT | TRBJ2-3 | TRBV20-1 | once | .
CSARIPPRSNEQFF | TGCAGTGCTAGAATCCCCCCTCGCTCCAATGAGCAGTTCTTC | TRBJ2-1 | TRBV20-1 | many | .
CASRSRPQLLNTEAFF | TGTGCCAGCAGATCCCGACCCCAACTATTGAACACTGAAGCTTTCTTT | TRBJ1-1 | TRBV11-2 | many | .
CASSRQGAVGLSNQPQHF | TGTGCCAGCAGCCGTCAGGGGGCCGTGGGGTTGAGCAATCAGCCCCAGCATTTT | TRBJ1-5 | TRBV7-2 | many | TRBD1
CASSIAGGRTDTQYF | TGCGCCAGCAGCATCGCAGGGGGCCGCACAGATACGCAGTATTTT | TRBJ2-3 | TRBV5-1 | many | TRBD1
CASSPDMGTGTYGYTF | TGTGCCAGCAGCCCCGACATGGGGACAGGAACCTATGGCTACACCTTC | TRBJ1-2 | TRBV3-1 | many | TRBD1
CASSLVGNQPQNF | TGTGCCAGCAGCTTGGTTGGGAATCAGCCCCAGAATTTT | TRBJ1-5 | TRBV5-8 | . | .
CAISDSPAYNEQFF | TGTGCCATCAGTGACTCCCCAGCCTACAATGAGCAGTTCTTC | TRBJ2-1 | TRBV10-3 | many | .
CATRGDGFGEAFF | TGTGCCACCCGAGGAGATGGGTTTGGTGAAGCTTTCTTT | TRBJ1-1 | TRBV27 | medium-sized | .
CASSSSRVPSYGYTF | TGTGCCAGCAGCTCTTCCCGGGTCCCGTCCTATGGCTACACCTTC | TRBJ1-2 | TRBV7-8 | . | .
CASSQDGAGGPDTQYF | TGTGCCAGCAGCCAAGATGGGGCGGGAGGGCCAGATACGCAGTATTTT | TRBJ2-3 | TRBV3-1 | . | TRBD2
CASSPGQGAEAFF | TGCGCCAGCAGCCCTGGACAGGGGGCTGAAGCTTTCTTT | TRBJ1-1 | TRBV5-1 | many | TRBD1
CASSLSALAKNIQYF | TGTGCCAGCAGTCTCAGTGCACTAGCCAAAAACATTCAGTACTTC | TRBJ2-4 | TRBV27 | many | .
CASSPFGDGTDTQYF | TGTGCCAGCTCACCTTTCGGAGATGGGACAGATACGCAGTATTTT | TRBJ2-3 | TRBV18 | many | .
CASSPEVGAETQYF | TGCGCCAGCAGCCCGGAAGTAGGGGCAGAGACCCAGTACTTC | TRBJ2-5 | TRBV5-1 | . | .
CASSLWGQPQHF | TGTGCCAGCAGCTTATGGGGGCAGCCCCAGCATTTT | TRBJ1-5 | TRBV7-8 | . | .
CSVEDLVNTEAFF | TGCAGCGTTGAAGACTTAGTGAACACTGAAGCTTTCTTT | TRBJ1-1 | TRBV29-1 | . | .
CASSFRQGPRNTIYF | TGTGCCAGCAGTTTCCGACAGGGGCCTAGAAACACCATATATTTT | TRBJ1-3 | TRBV27 | many | TRBD1